The source of this T cell receptor beta chain is a study of control samples from healthy donors and cancer patients. Germline-derived CDR1 and CDR2 are GTSNPN and SVGIG (reference sequence). This CDR3 comprises 11 residues. Unmatched junction bases numbered 8, after V lost 3 bases and J lost 15 bases. The table came from immunoSEQ multiplex PCR; TCRdb's copy has only in-frame clones and leaves some out. The sample includes over 75,000 clones, around four fifths of them seen just once. The receptor was isolated from a man aged 25 to 40 in good health. This rearrangement joins TRBV30 to TRBJ2-1; 7 bases are a match to TRBD1. Sequencing used blood. In nucleotides, the CDR3 is TGTGCCTGGAGATCCGGGACAGTTATGTTCTTC. It yields the protein CAWRSGTVMFF.